The rows below give T cell receptor beta chains drawn from one sample of a study of CD8+CD57+ T cells in acquired aplastic anemia. One entry per CDR3 protein, called by TCRdb with MiXCR from the reads. Of 150,000 to 160,000 distinct CDR3 sequences in the sample, just over 50% are singletons; the top ten hold approximately 12%. Specimen: sorted CD4+, CD8+, or CD8+CD57+ T cells (not recorded which) from PBMCs. Every receptor here comes from a human donor with aplastic anemia. Both conserved end residues are part of each CDR3. D genes are given only for firm matches. Clone sizes are given selectively: once, few, many, or a class where the clone is expanded.

j_call clone_size d_call cdr3_length v_call cdr3_aa cdr3_nt
TRBJ2-7 . . 14 TRBV16 CASSQSGLDYEQYF TGTGCCAGCAGCCAATCGGGACTTGATTACGAGCAGTACTTC
TRBJ2-7 . . 13 TRBV6-1 CASSVLISHEQYF TGTGCCAGCAGTGTCTTAATAAGCCACGAGCAGTACTTC
TRBJ2-1 . . 15 TRBV9 CASSATGTHHNEQFF TGTGCCAGCAGCGCGACCGGGACCCATCACAATGAGCAGTTCTTC
TRBJ2-1 . . 17 TRBV11-1 CASSLEVGGKAYNEQFF TGTGCCAGCAGCTTAGAGGTGGGCGGGAAAGCCTACAATGAGCAGTTCTTC
TRBJ1-2 . . 13 TRBV2 CASRDRSNYGYTF TGTGCCAGCAGAGACAGGTCTAACTATGGCTACACCTTC
TRBJ2-7 . TRBD2 20 TRBV24-1 CATSDLRNSIERGKTYEQYF TGTGCCACCAGTGACCTACGCAACAGCATTGAGCGGGGGAAAACCTACGAGCAGTACTTC
TRBJ1-4 many . 14 TRBV6-4 CASNLRAANEKLFF TGTGCCAGCAACTTAAGGGCCGCTAATGAAAAACTGTTTTTT
TRBJ2-7 . . 13 TRBV19 CASSRSGSYEQYF TGTGCCAGTAGTAGGTCTGGTTCCTACGAGCAGTACTTC
TRBJ2-1 . TRBD2 14 TRBV19 CASSMWGGYNEQFF TGTGCCAGTAGTATGTGGGGGGGCTACAATGAGCAGTTCTTC
TRBJ1-5 many TRBD1 15 TRBV6-1 CASSEEGQPNQPQHF TGTGCCAGCAGTGAAGAGGGACAGCCAAATCAGCCCCAGCATTTT
TRBJ1-6 . . 14 TRBV20-1 CSARASDTNSPLHF TGCAGTGCTAGGGCTTCCGACACCAATTCACCCCTCCACTTT
TRBJ2-3 . TRBD1 15 TRBV11-2 CASSLGTGGSDTQYF TGTGCCAGCAGCTTAGGGACAGGGGGGTCAGATACGCAGTATTTT
TRBJ1-1 . . 13 TRBV29-1 CSVERQMNTGAFF TGCAGCGTTGAAAGACAGATGAACACTGGAGCTTTCTTT
TRBJ1-1 many . 17 TRBV19 CASSIDSGHRLNTEAFF TGTGCCAGTAGTATCGATTCGGGACACCGATTGAACACTGAAGCTTTCTTT
TRBJ1-2 . . 15 TRBV29-1 CSVRTVGDSGYGYTF TGCAGCGTGCGGACAGTGGGGGACTCGGGCTATGGCTACACCTTC
TRBJ2-1 . TRBD2 16 TRBV6-2/TRBV6-3 CASSYFAGLGRNEQFF TGTGCCAGCAGTTATTTTGCGGGACTAGGCAGAAATGAGCAGTTCTTC
TRBJ1-6 . . 12 TRBV10-3 CAISESRTPLHF TGTGCCATCAGTGAATCGAGGACACCCCTCCACTTT